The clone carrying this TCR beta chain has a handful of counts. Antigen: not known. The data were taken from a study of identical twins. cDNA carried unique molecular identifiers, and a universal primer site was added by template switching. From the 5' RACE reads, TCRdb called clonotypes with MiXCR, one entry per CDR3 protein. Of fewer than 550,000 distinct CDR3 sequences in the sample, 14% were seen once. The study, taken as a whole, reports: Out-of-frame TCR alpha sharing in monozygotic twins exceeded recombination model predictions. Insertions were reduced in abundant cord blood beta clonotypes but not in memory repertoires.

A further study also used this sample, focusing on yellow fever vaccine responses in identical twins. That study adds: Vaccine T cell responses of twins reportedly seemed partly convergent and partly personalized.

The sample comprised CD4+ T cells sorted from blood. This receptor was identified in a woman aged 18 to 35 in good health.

CDR3 nucleotides: TGTGCCAGCAGCCAAGCCTACGGAGACTCCTCAATTTACTACGAGCAGTACTTC. Translated, it gives CASSQAYGDSSIYYEQYF. The chain links TRBV4-2 to TRBJ2-7, with D hard to call. Germline V gene sequence: CDR1 LGHNA, CDR2 YNFKEQ. V lost 1 base to trimming and J lost 3 bases, with 22 bases between them. This CDR3 spans 18 amino acids.